This TCR beta chain was sequenced for a study of CD8 T cells in ankylosing spondylitis. Study observations and caveats: A motif in TCR beta, a set of several highly homologous variants, appeared characteristic of ankylosing spondylitis blood. Clones that were linked to disease were CD8+ and were relatively rare in peripheral blood. Significant enrichment of disease-linked clones was reportedly seen in matched ankylosing spondylitis synovial fluid.

The length of the CDR3 is 15 residues. Germline V gene lookup returns CDR1 KGHDR and CDR2 SFDVKD. V dropped 5 bases and J dropped 6 bases, with 16 bases sitting between them. This clonotype came up many times. The target antigen is unknown. A quantitative 5'-RACE method, one with molecular barcodes, was used to make TCR beta libraries. A single record per CDR3 protein comes from TCRdb applying MiXCR to the 5' RACE reads. The sample yields about 220,000 distinct CDR3 sequences, 5.5% to 7.5% seen once. Sequences were obtained from blood, either unsorted or a sorted T cell fraction (not recorded which). This TCR came from a male donor with ankylosing spondylitis. This chain joins TRBV24-1 and TRBJ2-1; possibly TRBD1 for D (5 bases). The CDR3 bases are TGTGCCACCAGTGGGGGCAGGCGGAGTCGCAATGAGCAGTTCTTC. This sequence encodes CATSGGRRSRNEQFF.